The T cell receptor (beta chain) under discussion was sequenced for a study of blood T cell repertoires in COVID-19. Overall study context: The samples span acute and convalescent COVID-19 from the United States, Italy and Spain. PBMCs, B-cell-depleted T cells, or T cells provided the cDNA or gDNA that made up the material.

Study processing details: By means of reference gene primer amplification, nucleated cell counts were estimated. Generated by immunoSEQ multiplex PCR, the TCRdb table keeps only in-frame clones and is missing some. V, J and clone size are those of that table, while D and trimming were read from the DNA. Seen here are about 220,000 clones, 80% observed once, and the top ten hold around 7.7%. With regard to this clone: Other DNA sequences in this specimen translate into the identical CDR3.

The CDR3 runs 14 residues. The V gene's germline CDR1 is SGHAT and CDR2 FQNNGV. With V trimmed by 1 base and J by 6 bases, 2 bases remained unmatched. This receptor was identified in a woman aged 65 to 85 with acute or convalescent COVID-19. Sequencing was performed on peripheral blood. The rearrangement joins TRBV11-2 to TRBJ1-4, with 7 positions matching TRBD1. The CDR3 protein is CASSLGTGYEKLFF. The CDR3, as DNA: TGTGCCAGCAGCTTAGGGACAGGATATGAAAAACTGTTTTTT.